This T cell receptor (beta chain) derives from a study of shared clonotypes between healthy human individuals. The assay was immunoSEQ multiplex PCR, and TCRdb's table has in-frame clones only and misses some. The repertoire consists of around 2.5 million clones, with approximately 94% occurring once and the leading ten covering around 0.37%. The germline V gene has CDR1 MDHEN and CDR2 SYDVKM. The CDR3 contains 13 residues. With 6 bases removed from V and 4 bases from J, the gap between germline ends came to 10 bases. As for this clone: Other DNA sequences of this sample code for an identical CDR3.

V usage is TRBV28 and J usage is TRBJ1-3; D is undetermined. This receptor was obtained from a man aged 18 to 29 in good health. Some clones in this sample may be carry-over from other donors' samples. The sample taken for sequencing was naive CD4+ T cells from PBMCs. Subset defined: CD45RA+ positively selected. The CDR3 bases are TGTGCCAGCAGCCTCGTGGGAGGAAACACCATATATTTT. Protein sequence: CASSLVGGNTIYF.